This T cell receptor beta chain was identified during a study of regulatory and conventional T cells in breast cancer. Worth noting for this clonotype: One junction end does not reproduce the germline sequence, and a read error may be involved.

TCRdb re-called the PCR reads with MiXCR, one entry per CDR3 protein. The table has more than 15,000 distinct CDR3 sequences, around a third seen once; the top ten hold 1.6%. CDR3 length equals 14 residues. Germline CDR1 and CDR2: SEHNR and FQNEAQ (reference sequence). The genes are TRBV7-9 and TRBJ2-5; the match to TRBD2 covers 9 bases. The origin of this receptor is a female donor in good health. Sequenced material: conventional T cells from blood. In DNA form, the CDR3 reads TGTGCCAGCAGCACAAGCGGGGGGCCGGAGGCCCAGTATTTC. Translated, it gives CASSTSGGPEAQYF.